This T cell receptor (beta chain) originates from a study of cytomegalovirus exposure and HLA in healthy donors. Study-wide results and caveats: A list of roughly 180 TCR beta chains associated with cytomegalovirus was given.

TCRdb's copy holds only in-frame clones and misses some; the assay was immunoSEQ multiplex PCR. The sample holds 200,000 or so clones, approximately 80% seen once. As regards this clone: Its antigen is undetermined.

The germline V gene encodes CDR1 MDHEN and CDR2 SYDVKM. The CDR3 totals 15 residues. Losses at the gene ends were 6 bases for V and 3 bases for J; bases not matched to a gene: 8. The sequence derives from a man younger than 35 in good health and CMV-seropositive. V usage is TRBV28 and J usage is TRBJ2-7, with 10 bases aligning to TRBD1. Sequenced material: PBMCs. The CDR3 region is CASRSTGTGDYEQYF. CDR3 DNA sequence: TGTGCCAGCAGGTCGACCGGGACAGGGGACTACGAGCAGTACTTC.